This T cell receptor (beta chain) was recovered during a study of read filtering for tumor transcriptome and immune sequencing. Study background: Revised staging placed 8 or 9 patients in R-ISS I, some 17 in II, about 7 in III. DNase treatment preceded whole-transcriptome library preparation.

V dropped 4 bases and J dropped 0 bases, with 9 bases sitting between them. Germline V gene sequence: CDR1 LGHDT, CDR2 YNNKEL (reference sequence). This CDR3 is 15 amino acids long. This library used roughly 0.4 ug RNA and molecular barcoded adaptors spanning alpha/delta and beta/gamma chains. TCRdb ran MiXCR on the reads and lists one entry per CDR3 protein. This sample has some 80,000 distinct CDR3 sequences, with 9% to 15% found just once. This clonotype occurred a few times. The sequence came from a donor at least 40 years old with multiple myeloma. The chain uses TRBV3-1 and TRBJ2-2; possibly TRBD1 for D (6 bases). The sample consisted of a population of CD138-negative cells sorted from bone marrow. The CDR3 loop is CASSPGHANTGELFF. In DNA form, the CDR3 reads TGTGCCAGCAGCCCGGGACACGCGAACACCGGGGAGCTGTTTTTT.